This T cell receptor (beta chain) was identified in a study of identifying expanded T cells in peripheral blood. In regard to this clone: Its antigen is still unknown.

During the collection period, no donor immune events like infections were recorded. Using immunoSEQ multiplex PCR, the repertoire was profiled, and TCRdb retains in-frame clones only, with some absent. The sample has 85,000 to 120,000 clones, approximately 88% seen once. Findings and caveats of the study: Technical replicates showed about 1.1 changed clones; approximately 2 weeks 15 to 20; four weeks 19. Variance in clone template counts between approximately 2-week samples significantly increased with total template count across all healthy donors.

The germline gives CDR1 MGHDK, CDR2 SYGVNS. The J segment lost 2 bases and the V segment lost 3 bases, leaving 4 bases of the junction unmatched. CDR3 size: 15 residues. Input material: blood. This sequence originates from a person aged 18 to 70 in good health. The chain links TRBV25-1 to TRBJ2-1, with 7 bases identical to TRBD2. The CDR3 region has the DNA TGTGCCAGCAGTGACGGGCGGGGGACCTACAATGAGCAGTTCTTC. Its protein is CASSDGRGTYNEQFF.